This is a list of T cell receptor beta chains from one sample in a study of siplizumab effects on memory and regulatory T cells. TCRdb's table, derived via immunoSEQ multiplex PCR, lists solely in-frame clones and lacks some. The sample holds approximately 94,000 clones, 75% to 95% seen once. Sequencing was done on a sample of CD4+ T cells sorted from blood. The receptors come from a human donor in good health. Each CDR3 is given with its conserved first and last residue.

>TRBV7-2|TRBJ2-3
CASSLWGESADTQYF
>TRBV5-1|TRBJ2-7
CASSLQGASTYEQYF
>TRBV5-1|TRBJ1-2
CASSSLGNYGYTF
>TRBV5-1|TRBJ2-1
CASTPGQSYNEQFF
>TRBV7-7|TRBJ2-2
CASGTFGTRGTGELFF
>TRBV28|TRBJ1-2
CASNEGSYYGYTF
>TRBV6-4|TRBJ2-7
CASSPDYTSYEQYF
>TRBV7-2|TRBJ2-3
CASSLVGDTQYF
>TRBV28|TRBJ2-2
CASSLYGITGELFF
>TRBV5-4|TRBJ2-2
CASHRDRGSGELFF
>TRBV7-7|TRBJ2-2
CASSSGLAGGELFF
>TRBV7-3|TRBJ1-2
CASSDRTGGGYTF
>TRBV5-1|TRBJ1-6
CASSLEGSSYNSPLHF
>TRBV7-9|TRBJ1-4
CASSTRGTSEKLFF
>TRBV4-1|TRBJ2-3
CASSPQDASTDTQYF
>TRBV7-6|TRBJ1-3
CASSPMRGSSGNTIYF
>TRBV6-5|TRBJ1-5
CASSQTEITPQHF
>TRBV7-9|TRBJ2-3
CASSLARQLSTDTQYF